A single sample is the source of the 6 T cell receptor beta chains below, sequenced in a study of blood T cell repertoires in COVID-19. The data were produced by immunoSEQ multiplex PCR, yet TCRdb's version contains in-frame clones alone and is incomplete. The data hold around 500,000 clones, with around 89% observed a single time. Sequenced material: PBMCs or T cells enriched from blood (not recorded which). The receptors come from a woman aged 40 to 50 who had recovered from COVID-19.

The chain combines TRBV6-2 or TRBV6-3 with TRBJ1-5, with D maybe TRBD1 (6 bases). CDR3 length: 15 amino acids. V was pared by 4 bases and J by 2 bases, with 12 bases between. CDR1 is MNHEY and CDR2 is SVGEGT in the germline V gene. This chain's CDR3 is CASSSQGLRNQPQHF. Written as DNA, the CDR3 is TGTGCCAGCAGTTCGCAGGGGTTACGCAATCAGCCCCAGCATTTT.

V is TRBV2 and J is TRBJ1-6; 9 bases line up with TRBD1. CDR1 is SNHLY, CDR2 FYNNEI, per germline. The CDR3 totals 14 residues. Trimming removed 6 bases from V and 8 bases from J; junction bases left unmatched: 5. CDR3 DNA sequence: TGTGCCAGCAGAATGACAGGGGGTGATTCACCCCTCCACTTT. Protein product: CASRMTGGDSPLHF.

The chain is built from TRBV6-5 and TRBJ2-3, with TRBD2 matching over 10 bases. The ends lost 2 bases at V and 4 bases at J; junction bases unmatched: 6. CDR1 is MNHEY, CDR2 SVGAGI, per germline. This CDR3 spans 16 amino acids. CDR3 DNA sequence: TGTGCCAGCAGTTACCGAGCGGGAGGGGAGGCAGATACGCAGTATTTT. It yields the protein CASSYRAGGEADTQYF.

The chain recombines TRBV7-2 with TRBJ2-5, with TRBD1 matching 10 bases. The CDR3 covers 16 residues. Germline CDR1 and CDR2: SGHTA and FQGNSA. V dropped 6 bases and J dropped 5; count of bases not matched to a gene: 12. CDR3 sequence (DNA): TGTGCCAGCAGTTCTGAGGGACAGGGGTTATGGGAGACCCAGTACTTC. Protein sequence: CASSSEGQGLWETQYF.

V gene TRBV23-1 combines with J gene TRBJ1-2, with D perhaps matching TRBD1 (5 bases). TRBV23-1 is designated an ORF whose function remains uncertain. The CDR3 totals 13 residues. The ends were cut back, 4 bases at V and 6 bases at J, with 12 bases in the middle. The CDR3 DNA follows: TGCGCCAGCAGTCCCCTAGGGGAAGATGGCTACACCTTC. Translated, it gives CASSPLGEDGYTF.

This CDR3 reads CASRYRGFYEQYF. The CDR3 bases are TGTGCCAGCAGATACAGGGGCTTCTACGAGCAGTACTTC. The chain uses TRBV21-1 and TRBJ2-7; the DNA was not used to check the table's D call, TRBD1. TRBV21-1 constitutes a pseudogene. The length of the CDR3 is 13 residues.